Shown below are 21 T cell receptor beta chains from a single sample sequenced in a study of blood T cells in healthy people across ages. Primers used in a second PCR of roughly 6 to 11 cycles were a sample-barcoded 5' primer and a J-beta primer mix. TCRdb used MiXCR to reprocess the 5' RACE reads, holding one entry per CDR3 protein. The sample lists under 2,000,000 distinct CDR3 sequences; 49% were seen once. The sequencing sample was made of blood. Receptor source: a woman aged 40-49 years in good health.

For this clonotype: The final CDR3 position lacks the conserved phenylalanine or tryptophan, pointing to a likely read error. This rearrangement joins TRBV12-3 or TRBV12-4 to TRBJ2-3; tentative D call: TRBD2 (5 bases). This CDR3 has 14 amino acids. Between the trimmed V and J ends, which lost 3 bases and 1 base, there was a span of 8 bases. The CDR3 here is CASSFAGRTDTQYY. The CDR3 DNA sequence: TGTGCCAGCAGTTTTGCGGGCCGCACAGATACGCAGTATTAT.

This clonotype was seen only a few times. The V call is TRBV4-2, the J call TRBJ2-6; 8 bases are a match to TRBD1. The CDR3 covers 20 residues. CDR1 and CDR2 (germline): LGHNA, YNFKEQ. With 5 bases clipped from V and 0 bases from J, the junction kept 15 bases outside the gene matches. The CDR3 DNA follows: TGTGCCAGCAGCAAACGACAGGGGCCCAACGTATTCTCTGGGGCCAACGTCCTGACTTTC. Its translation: CASSKRQGPNVFSGANVLTF.

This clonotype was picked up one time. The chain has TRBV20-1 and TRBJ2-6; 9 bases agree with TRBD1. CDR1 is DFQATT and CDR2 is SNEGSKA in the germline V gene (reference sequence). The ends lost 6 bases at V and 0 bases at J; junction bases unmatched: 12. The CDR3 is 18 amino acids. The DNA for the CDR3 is TGCAGTGCCCACGAAACCCCGGGACAGGGCTCTGGGGCCAACGTCCTGACTTTC. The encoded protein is CSAHETPGQGSGANVLTF.

CDR3 nucleotide sequence: TGTGCCAGCTTCCCGGGGCATGGAGGCAGCTATGGCTACACCTTC. Residues: CASFPGHGGSYGYTF. V gene TRBV11-2 combines with J gene TRBJ1-2; the D gene is possibly TRBD1 (5 bases). This CDR3 is 15 amino acids long. The germline V gene encodes CDR1 SGHAT and CDR2 FQNNGV. Trimming pared 8 bases from V and 4 bases from J, leaving 20 bases between. Together with reference TRBV11-2 and TRBJ1-2, the CDR3 gives the full variable domain: EAGVAQSPRYKIIEKRQSVAFWCNPISGHATLYWYQQILGQGPKLLIQFQNNGVVDDSQLPKDRFSAERLKGVDSTLKIQPAKLEDSAVYLCASFPGHGGSYGYTFGSGTRLTVV.

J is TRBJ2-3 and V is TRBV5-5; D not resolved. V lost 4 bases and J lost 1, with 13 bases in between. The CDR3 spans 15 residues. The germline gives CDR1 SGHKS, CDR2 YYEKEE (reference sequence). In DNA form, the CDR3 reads TGTGCCAGCAGCCCTGACCTCATAGGCACAGATACGCAGTATTTT. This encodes CASSPDLIGTDTQYF. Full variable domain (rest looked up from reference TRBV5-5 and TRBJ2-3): DAGVTQSPTHLIKTRGQQVTLRCSPISGHKSVSWYQQVLGQGPQFIFQYYEKEERGRGNFPDRFSARQFPNYSSELNVNALLLGDSALYLCASSPDLIGTDTQYFGPGTRLTVL.

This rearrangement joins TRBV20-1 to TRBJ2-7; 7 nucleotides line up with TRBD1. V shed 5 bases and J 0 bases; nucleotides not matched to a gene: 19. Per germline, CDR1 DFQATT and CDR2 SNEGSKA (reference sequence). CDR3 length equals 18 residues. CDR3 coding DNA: TGCAGTGCTCGAGGACAGGAGGCTTCACGATTGAGCTCCTACGAGCAGTACTTC. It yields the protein CSARGQEASRLSSYEQYF.

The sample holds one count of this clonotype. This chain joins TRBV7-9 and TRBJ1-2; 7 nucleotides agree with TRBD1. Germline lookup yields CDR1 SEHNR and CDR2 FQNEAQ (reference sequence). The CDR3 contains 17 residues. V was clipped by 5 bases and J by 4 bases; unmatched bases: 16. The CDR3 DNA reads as TGTGCCAGCAGCCTTCGACAGGGTACCGATCGGGGCTATGGCTACACCTTC. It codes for CASSLRQGTDRGYGYTF.

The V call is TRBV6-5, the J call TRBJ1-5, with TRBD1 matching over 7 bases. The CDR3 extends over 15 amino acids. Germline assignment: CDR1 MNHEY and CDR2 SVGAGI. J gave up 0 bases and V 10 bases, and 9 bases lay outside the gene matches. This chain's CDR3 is CATATGDYSNQPQHF. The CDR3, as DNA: TGTGCCACCGCCACAGGGGACTATAGCAATCAGCCCCAGCATTTT.

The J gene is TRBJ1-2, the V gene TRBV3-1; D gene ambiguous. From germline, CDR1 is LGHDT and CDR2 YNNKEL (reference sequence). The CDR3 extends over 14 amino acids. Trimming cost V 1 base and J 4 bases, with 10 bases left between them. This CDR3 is CASSQARRFYGYTF. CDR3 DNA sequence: TGTGCCAGCAGCCAAGCCCGGAGATTCTATGGCTACACCTTC.

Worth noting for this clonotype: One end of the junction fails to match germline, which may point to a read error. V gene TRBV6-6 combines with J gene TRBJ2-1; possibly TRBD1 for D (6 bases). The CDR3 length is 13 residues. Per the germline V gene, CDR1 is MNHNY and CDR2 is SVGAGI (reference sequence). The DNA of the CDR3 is TGTGCCAGCAGTGACTCAGGGGAGCATGAGCAGTTCTTC. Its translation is CASSDSGEHEQFF.

CDR3 nucleotide sequence: TGTGCCAGCAGCTTAGATATTGGTCAGGTGCTTGAGGAGTCACCCCTCCACTTT. It yields the protein CASSLDIGQVLEESPLHF. The chain recombines TRBV7-6 with TRBJ1-6; the D is unclear. V lost 1 base, J lost 10 bases, and 23 bases lay in between. Germline assignment: CDR1 SGHVS and CDR2 FNYEAQ. CDR3 length equals 18 residues.

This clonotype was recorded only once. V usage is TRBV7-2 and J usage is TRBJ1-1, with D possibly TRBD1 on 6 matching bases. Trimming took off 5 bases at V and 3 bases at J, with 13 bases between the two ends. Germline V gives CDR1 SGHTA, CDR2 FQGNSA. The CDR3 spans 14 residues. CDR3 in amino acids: CASSSYRDDTEAFF. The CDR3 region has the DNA TGTGCCAGCAGCAGTTACAGGGACGACACTGAAGCTTTCTTT.

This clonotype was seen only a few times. The DNA of the CDR3 is TGCGCCAGCAGTGAGGCCCCGGCCAGTCTATATGGCTACACCTTC. This translates into CASSEAPASLYGYTF. V is TRBV10-2 and J is TRBJ1-2, with D hard to call. The germline V gene encodes CDR1 WSHSY and CDR2 SAAADI. The CDR3 spans 15 residues. V was cut by 2 bases and J by 5 bases, with 15 bases left in between.

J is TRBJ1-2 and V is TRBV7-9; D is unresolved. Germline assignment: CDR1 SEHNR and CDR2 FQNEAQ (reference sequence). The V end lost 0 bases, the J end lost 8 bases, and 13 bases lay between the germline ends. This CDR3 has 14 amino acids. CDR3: CASSLAKTEEGYTF. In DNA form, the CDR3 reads TGTGCCAGCAGCTTAGCGAAAACAGAGGAGGGCTACACCTTC.

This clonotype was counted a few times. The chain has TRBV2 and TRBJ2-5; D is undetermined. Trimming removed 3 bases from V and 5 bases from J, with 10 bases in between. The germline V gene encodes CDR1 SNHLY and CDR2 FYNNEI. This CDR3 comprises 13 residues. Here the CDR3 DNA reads TGTGCCAGCAGTGACAGCCTTAGGGAGACCCAGTACTTC. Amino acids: CASSDSLRETQYF.

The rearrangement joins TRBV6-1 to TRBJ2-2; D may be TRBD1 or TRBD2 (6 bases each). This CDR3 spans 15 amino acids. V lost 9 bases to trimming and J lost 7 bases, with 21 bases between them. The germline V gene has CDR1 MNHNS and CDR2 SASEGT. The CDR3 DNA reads TGTGCCAGAATATACCCGGGGGCTCCCAGCGGGGAGCTGTTTTTT. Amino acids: CARIYPGAPSGELFF.

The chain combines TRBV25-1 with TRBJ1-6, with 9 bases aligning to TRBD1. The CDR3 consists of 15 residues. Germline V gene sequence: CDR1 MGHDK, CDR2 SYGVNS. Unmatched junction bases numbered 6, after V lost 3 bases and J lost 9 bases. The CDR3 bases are TGTGCCAGCAGTGAGCTTGGGACAGGGTGTTCACCCCTCCACTTT. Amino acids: CASSELGTGCSPLHF.

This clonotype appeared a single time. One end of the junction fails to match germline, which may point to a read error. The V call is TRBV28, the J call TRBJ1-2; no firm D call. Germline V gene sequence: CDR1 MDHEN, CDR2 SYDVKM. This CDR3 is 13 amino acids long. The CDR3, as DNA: TGTGCCAGCAGAGCCGCATGGGTGACTGGCTGCACCTTC. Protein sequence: CASRAAWVTGCTF.

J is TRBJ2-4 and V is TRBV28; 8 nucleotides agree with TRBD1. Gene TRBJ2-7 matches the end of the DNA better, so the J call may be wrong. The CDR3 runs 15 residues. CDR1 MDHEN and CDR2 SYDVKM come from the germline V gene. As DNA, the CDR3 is TGTGCCAGCAGAAGACAGGGGACCCAATCCTACGAGCAGTACTTC. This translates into CASRRQGTQSYEQYF.

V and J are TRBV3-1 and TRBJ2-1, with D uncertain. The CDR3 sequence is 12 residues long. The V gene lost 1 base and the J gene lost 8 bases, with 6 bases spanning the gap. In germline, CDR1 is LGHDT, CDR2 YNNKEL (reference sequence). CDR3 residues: CASSQAGYEQFF. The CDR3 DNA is TGTGCCAGCAGCCAAGCCGGTTATGAGCAGTTCTTC.

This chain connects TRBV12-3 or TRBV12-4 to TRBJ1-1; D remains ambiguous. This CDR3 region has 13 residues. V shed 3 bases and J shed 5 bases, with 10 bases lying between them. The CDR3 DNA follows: TGTGCCAGCAGTTTGACGAGCTGGACTGAAGCTTTCTTT. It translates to CASSLTSWTEAFF.